The T cell receptor beta chain described here comes from a study of blood T cell repertoires in COVID-19. Background on the study: Samples representing acute and convalescent COVID-19 were sourced from the United States, Italy and Spain.

V was trimmed by 9 bases and J by 5 bases, leaving 41 bases between them. Germline values: CDR1 KGHDR, CDR2 SFDVKD. The CDR3 loop spans 22 amino acids. As processed by the authors: Quantification of nucleated cells was approximated via reference gene primer amplification. Using immunoSEQ multiplex PCR, the repertoire was profiled, and TCRdb retains in-frame clones only, with some absent. That table gives V, J and clone size, and the DNA gave D and trimming. The sample has tens of thousands of clones, about 84% seen once; the top ten hold around 13%. J is TRBJ2-3 and V is TRBV24-1; perhaps TRBD1 as D (5 bases). The sample taken for sequencing was peripheral blood. The sequence was collected from a woman between 65 and 79 years old with acute or convalescent COVID-19. The CDR3 loop is CATPSPVRPGSHERGHKDTQYF. Here the CDR3 DNA reads TGTGCCACCCCCTCGCCGGTTCGACCAGGGTCACATGAACGAGGTCACAAAGATACGCAGTATTTT.